This T cell receptor beta chain was recovered during a study of CD8+ T cells in alopecia areata. About the study: Treatment of the treated patients consisted of oral tofacitinib, 5 to 10 mg twice daily. Severity scores in treated patients reflected the percentage of scalp affected.

As to treatment: oral pan-JAK inhibitor, 5-10 mg twice daily. Of note for this clone: Its antigen remains unidentified.

Study-level points and caveats: Scalp clonality, together with expanded CD8+ clones among the top 100, fell significantly with tofacitinib.

Sequencing relied on a cDNA template that was reverse transcribed from extracted RNA. Measured with immunoSEQ multiplex PCR; TCRdb has only the in-frame clones, and not every one. The table has roughly 210,000 clones, around two fifths seen once. Germline V gene lookup returns CDR1 SQVTM and CDR2 ANQGSEA. The J segment lost 4 bases and the V segment lost 4 bases, leaving 1 base of the junction unmatched. This CDR3 is built from 13 residues. This TCR was recovered from a human donor with alopecia areata. This chain joins TRBV29-1 and TRBJ2-2, with 9 bases lining up with TRBD2. The sample here was CD4+ T cells sorted from blood, taken at approximately week 37, from a patient treated with tofacitinib. CDR3 loop: CSVGTSVTGELFF. The CDR3 bases are TGCAGCGTTGGGACTAGCGTCACCGGGGAGCTGTTTTTT.